These T cell receptor beta chains were read from a single sample in a study of blood T cell repertoires in COVID-19. Produced via immunoSEQ multiplex PCR; TCRdb's table is partial and in-frame only. The table lists tens of thousands of clones, 83% of them singletons. The specimen was peripheral blood. These TCRs come from a middle-aged man with acute or convalescent COVID-19. Both conserved end residues are part of each CDR3. Fields, in order: V gene, clone size, D gene, J gene, CDR3 protein, CDR3 DNA. A D gene is named only where the DNA matches it firmly. The listing skips clone size in some rows; elsewhere it reads once, few, many or a size class.

TRBV7-9,.,TRBD1,TRBJ2-4,CASSQTTGQKNIQYF,TGTGCCAGCAGTCAAACGACGGGACAGAAAAACATTCAGTACTTC
TRBV15,.,.,TRBJ2-7,CATRGDVSYEQYF,TGTGCCACACGAGGAGACGTCTCCTACGAGCAGTACTTC
TRBV9,once,TRBD1,TRBJ1-4,CASSGGTGDEKLFF,TGTGCCAGCAGTGGAGGGACAGGGGATGAAAAACTGTTTTTT
TRBV6-6,.,.,TRBJ2-3,CASRFTGTTDTQYF,TGTGCCAGCAGGTTTACAGGGACCACAGATACGCAGTATTTT
TRBV4-2,.,TRBD1,TRBJ2-1,CASSLDRDRFNEQFF,TGTGCCAGCAGCCTTGACCGGGACAGGTTCAATGAGCAGTTCTTC
TRBV5-6,.,TRBD1,TRBJ2-4,CASSVSGTGLGAKNIQYF,TGTGCCAGCAGTGTGTCTGGGACAGGGCTTGGGGCCAAAAACATTCAGTACTTC
TRBV19,.,TRBD2,TRBJ2-7,CASRTSGSYEQYF,TGTGCCAGCCGGACTAGCGGGAGCTACGAGCAGTACTTC
TRBV23-1,once,.,TRBJ1-4,CASSQSGGLAEKLFF,TGCGCCAGCAGTCAATCGGGGGGTTTGGCGGAAAAACTGTTTTTT
TRBV5-6,once,.,TRBJ2-2,CASSLVGRGRTGELFF,TGTGCCAGCAGCTTGGTAGGCAGGGGTCGGACCGGGGAGCTGTTTTTT
TRBV11-2,.,.,TRBJ2-7,CASRLQTYEQYF,TGTGCCAGCAGGCTTCAGACCTACGAGCAGTACTTC
TRBV7-9,.,.,TRBJ1-5,CASSLAGEQPQHF,TGTGCCAGCAGCTTAGCGGGCGAGCAGCCCCAGCATTTT
TRBV7-9,.,.,TRBJ1-2,CASSLLQERAGYTF,TGTGCCAGCAGCTTATTACAGGAAAGGGCTGGCTACACCTTC
TRBV5-1,once,.,TRBJ2-2,CASSLESWRDTGELFF,TGCGCCAGCAGCTTGGAAAGTTGGAGAGACACCGGGGAGCTGTTTTTT
TRBV10-3,.,TRBD1,TRBJ1-6,CAIGQVLGPLHF,TGTGCCATTGGACAGGTTTTAGGACCCCTCCACTTT
TRBV7-2,few,TRBD2,TRBJ2-5,CASSLTSGDPQYF,TGTGCCAGCAGCTTAACTAGCGGGGACCCCCAGTACTTC
TRBV6-4,.,.,TRBJ1-1,CASSGESGTEAFF,TGTGCCAGCAGTGGTGAGTCCGGCACTGAAGCTTTCTTT
TRBV27,.,.,TRBJ2-1,CASSLRPVGPNEQFF,TGTGCCAGCAGTTTGCGGCCCGTGGGGCCAAATGAGCAGTTCTTC
TRBV5-6,few,TRBD2,TRBJ2-7,CASSFDRAGGYEQYF,TGTGCCAGCAGCTTCGATCGAGCGGGAGGATACGAGCAGTACTTC
TRBV10-3,.,.,TRBJ1-4,CAISPGQTNEKLFF,TGTGCCATCAGTCCGGGACAAACTAATGAAAAACTGTTTTTT